What follows is one T cell receptor (beta chain) and its context. TCRdb's table, derived via immunoSEQ multiplex PCR, lists solely in-frame clones and lacks some. Of around 100,000 clones listed, around nine tenths are singletons. The data were taken from a study of T cell responses to AZD1222 COVID-19 vaccine. Per germline, CDR1 LNHDA and CDR2 SQIVND (reference sequence). The CDR3 length is 14 residues. J gave up 6 bases and V 6 bases, and 8 bases lay outside the gene matches. Here the sequenced sample was peripheral blood, taken on day 0 of AZD1222 vaccination. The chain couples TRBV19 to TRBJ1-2; 9 nucleotides align to TRBD1. The TCR was taken from an adult in good health. The CDR3 nucleotides are TGTGCCAGTAGAAAGCTGGACAGGGGCGATGGCTACACCTTC. Its protein is CASRKLDRGDGYTF.